These 29 T cell receptor beta chains were sequenced from one sample in a study of vaccination and CD4 T cells after COVID-19. Their recognized antigens are unknown. Once obtained from cultured CD4+ T cells, the DNA was sequenced using the Oncomine TCR Beta short-read assay. TCRdb recomputed calls from the PCR reads with MiXCR, one row per CDR3 protein. Among 7,000 or so distinct CDR3 sequences, 66% were seen once, and the ten largest hold about a fifth. Treatment here: roughly nine-day PBMC culture with coronavirus spike peptide pools or control peptides (ViraFEST assay). Sequenced: CD4+ T cells from blood, cultured in vitro. Source of these receptors: a human donor who had recovered from COVID-19.

This clonotype was seen only once. This chain connects TRBV4-3 to TRBJ2-6; D could derive from TRBD1 or TRBD2 (5 bases each). The germline gives CDR1 LGHNA, CDR2 YSLEER. V was clipped by 5 bases and J by 4 bases, with 12 bases between them. The CDR3 contains 15 residues. CDR3 region: CASSNGGSGANVLTF. The CDR3 coding sequence is TGCGCCAGCAGCAATGGGGGATCAGGGGCCAACGTCCTGACTTTC.

The gene calls are TRBV19 and TRBJ1-6; perhaps TRBD1 as D (5 bases). This CDR3 comprises 14 residues. Trimming took off 3 bases at V and 13 bases at J, with 16 bases between the two ends. Germline CDR1 LNHDA, CDR2 SQIVND (reference sequence). CDR3 sequence reads: CASSIGAHANPLHF. The CDR3 DNA is TGTGCCAGTAGTATCGGGGCCCACGCCAATCCCCTCCACTTT.

This clonotype was counted a few times. The genes are TRBV12-3 or TRBV12-4 and TRBJ2-1, with a possible D match to TRBD1 (6 bases). Trimming pared 1 base from V and 10 bases from J, leaving 11 bases between. This CDR3 region has 13 residues. The CDR3 here is CASSLVARGEQFF. The CDR3 DNA is TGTGCCAGCAGTTTAGTAGCGAGGGGGGAGCAGTTCTTC.

The CDR3 coding sequence is TGTGCCAGCAGAAACAGGGGGTCGAATTCACCCCTCCACTTT. Its protein is CASRNRGSNSPLHF. This chain connects TRBV6-1 to TRBJ1-6; 8 positions agree with TRBD1. The CDR3 loop spans 14 amino acids. Trimming took 6 bases from V and 7 from J; bases not matched to a gene: 5. Germline assignment: CDR1 MNHNS and CDR2 SASEGT.

The rearrangement joins TRBV5-4 to TRBJ1-1; D remains unclear. The germline V gene has CDR1 SGHNT and CDR2 YYREEE (reference sequence). The germline V and J ends were trimmed by 0 bases and 3 bases, with 12 bases remaining between them. The CDR3 runs to 15 residues. Here the CDR3 DNA reads TGTGCCAGCAGCTTGGGTTCGGGTTTCCACACTGAAGCTTTCTTT. This sequence encodes CASSLGSGFHTEAFF.

This clonotype has more than one count but fewer than ten. The CDR3 DNA reads as TGTGCCAGCAGCTTAGCGGCGGGACTAGCGGGAGCCTACGAGCAGTACTTC. The encoded protein is CASSLAAGLAGAYEQYF. The chain links TRBV7-9 to TRBJ2-7; TRBD2 aligns across 14 bases. Germline trimming cut 0 bases from V and 2 bases from J; bases unmatched to any gene: 3. Germline CDR1 SEHNR, CDR2 FQNEAQ (reference sequence). The CDR3 extends over 17 amino acids.

This clonotype was detected only once. The chain uses TRBV7-2 and TRBJ2-7, with TRBD2 matching 9 bases. The CDR3 spans 16 residues. CDR1 and CDR2 from the germline V gene are SGHTA and FQGNSA. J lost 3 bases, V lost 0 bases, and 6 bases had no gene match. The CDR3 loop is CASSLAGSGGIYEQYF. As DNA, the CDR3 is TGTGCCAGCAGCTTAGCGGGTAGCGGGGGAATCTACGAGCAGTACTTC.

In its sample, this clonotype was seen a few times. The chain links TRBV2 to TRBJ1-5, with D tentatively TRBD1 (5 bases). V shed 2 bases and J shed 4 bases, with 9 bases lying between them. The germline CDR1 and CDR2 sequences are SNHLY and FYNNEI. The CDR3 totals 14 residues. The CDR3 loop reads CASSEQSGNQPQHF. CDR3 nucleotide sequence: TGTGCCAGCAGTGAACAGTCAGGGAATCAGCCCCAGCATTTT.

V is TRBV20-1 and J is TRBJ1-1; tentatively, D is TRBD1 (5 bases). This CDR3 comprises 14 residues. The V end was cut by 6 bases, the J end by 0 bases, with 14 bases between. The germline CDR1 and CDR2 sequences are DFQATT and SNEGSKA (reference sequence). The CDR3 protein is CSASTGAMNTEAFF. CDR3 nucleotides: TGCAGTGCCTCCACCGGGGCCATGAACACTGAAGCTTTCTTT.

This sequence joins TRBV19 and TRBJ2-5; 9 bases line up with TRBD1. CDR3 size: 17 residues. V was pared by 0 bases and J by 0 bases, with 5 bases of the junction left unmatched. Per germline, CDR1 LNHDA and CDR2 SQIVND (reference sequence). The CDR3 nucleotides read TGTGCCAGTAGTATAGAGGGGACAGGGAGGTACCAAGAGACCCAGTACTTC. It encodes CASSIEGTGRYQETQYF.

This chain's CDR3 is CASSLTEGDEKLFF. Here the CDR3 DNA reads TGTGCCAGCAGCTTGACAGAGGGAGATGAAAAACTGTTTTTT. The chain employs TRBV7-2 and TRBJ1-4, with D tentatively TRBD1 (5 bases). Germline lookup yields CDR1 SGHTA and CDR2 FQGNSA. The CDR3 length is 14 residues. V lost 3 bases and J 6 bases, leaving 11 bases between the germline ends.

The gene calls are TRBV20-1 and TRBJ1-1; D perhaps matches TRBD1 (5 bases). Germline CDR1 and CDR2: DFQATT and SNEGSKA (reference sequence). The CDR3 is 13 residues long. V was clipped by 3 bases and J by 4 bases, with 12 bases between them. Written as DNA, the CDR3 is TGCAGTGCTAGCACCACAGGACTCACTGAAGCTTTCTTT. Translation: CSASTTGLTEAFF.

The rearrangement links TRBV5-1 to TRBJ2-5, with D possibly being TRBD2 (5 bases). CDR3 length equals 13 residues. The germline V and J ends were trimmed by 2 bases and 4 bases, with 9 bases remaining between them. CDR1 is SGHRS, CDR2 YFSETQ, per germline. The CDR3 sequence: CASSLGRGETQYF. The CDR3 DNA follows: TGCGCCAGCAGCTTAGGTCGGGGAGAGACCCAGTACTTC.

The chain recombines TRBV15 with TRBJ1-1; the D is unclear. This CDR3 region has 16 residues. V lost 3 bases and J lost 0, with 14 bases in between. Germline V gives CDR1 LNHNV, CDR2 YYDKDF (reference sequence). CDR3 amino acids: CATSSSLTELNTEAFF. CDR3 in DNA: TGTGCCACCAGCAGTAGTTTGACTGAGTTGAACACTGAAGCTTTCTTT.

There are a few counts of this clonotype. The chain uses TRBV20-1 and TRBJ1-6; no firm D call. The V end was cut by 2 bases, the J end by 8 bases, with 19 bases between. CDR1 and CDR2 from the germline V gene are DFQATT and SNEGSKA (reference sequence). This CDR3 spans 16 amino acids. The CDR3 DNA reads TGCAGTGCTAGACCGTCCGGGCCCCTAACGGATTCACCCCTCCACTTT. The encoded protein is CSARPSGPLTDSPLHF.

The CDR3 here is CASTADRPYGYTF. The CDR3 coding sequence is TGTGCCAGCACCGCAGACAGGCCCTATGGCTACACCTTC. The chain combines TRBV2 with TRBJ1-2, with a weak D call TRBD1 (6 bases). Germline CDR1 SNHLY, CDR2 FYNNEI. This CDR3 region has 13 residues. Trimming shortened V by 7 bases and J by 4 bases, and 13 bases separated the two germline ends.

The chain uses TRBV5-4 and TRBJ1-2, with a weak D call TRBD1 (5 bases). The CDR3 runs 15 residues. Germline V CDR1 and CDR2: SGHNT, YYREEE (reference sequence). Between the trimmed V and J ends, which lost 3 bases and 4 bases, there was a span of 16 bases. CDR3 bases: TGTGCCAGCAGCTCTCCCCGGGACTCAAGCTATGGCTACACCTTC. Protein sequence: CASSSPRDSSYGYTF.

The chain joins TRBV7-9 to TRBJ2-7, with 9 bases fitting TRBD2. This CDR3 region has 14 residues. Germline CDR1 reads SEHNR; CDR2 reads FQNEAQ (reference sequence). V gave up 5 bases and J gave up 2 bases; unmatched junction bases: 4. The DNA of the CDR3 is TGTGCCAGCAGCCTATCTAGCGGGGCCTACGAGCAGTACTTC. Translated: CASSLSSGAYEQYF.

This clonotype was counted between two and nine times. This chain links TRBV20-1 with TRBJ1-1; no clear D. The V gene's germline CDR1 is DFQATT and CDR2 SNEGSKA (reference sequence). This CDR3 has 14 amino acids. Trimming left V 3 bases short and J 0 bases short, with 11 bases between. Here the CDR3 reads CSASLRYMNTEAFF. CDR3 nucleotide sequence: TGCAGTGCTAGTCTGCGGTACATGAACACTGAAGCTTTCTTT.

The V call is TRBV19, the J call TRBJ2-5; D not certain. The CDR3 extends over 13 amino acids. Deletions cut 1 base from V and 4 bases from J, with 7 bases between. Germline V gene sequence: CDR1 LNHDA, CDR2 SQIVND (reference sequence). The CDR3 sequence is CASSIGWAETQYF. The CDR3 DNA reads TGTGCCAGTAGTATAGGGTGGGCAGAGACCCAGTACTTC.

The chain combines TRBV20-1 with TRBJ1-5; 8 bases agree with TRBD1. Germline lookup yields CDR1 DFQATT and CDR2 SNEGSKA (reference sequence). The CDR3 runs to 14 residues. V lost 6 bases, J lost 1 base, and 5 bases stayed unmatched. CDR3 protein: CSAKDRVSNQPQHF. In DNA, the CDR3 is TGCAGTGCAAAGGACAGGGTGAGCAATCAGCCCCAGCATTTT.

The chain uses TRBV14 and TRBJ1-5; unclear D gene. The CDR3 length is 14 residues. Trimming took off 4 bases at V and 5 bases at J, with 12 bases between the two ends. The germline V gene has CDR1 SGHDN and CDR2 FVKESK. The CDR3 region has the DNA TGTGCCAGCAGCCCTTCCAATGCGGATCAGCCCCAGCATTTT. This sequence encodes CASSPSNADQPQHF. The full variable domain, completed using reference TRBV14 and TRBJ1-5, is EAGVTQFPSHSVIEKGQTVTLRCDPISGHDNLYWYRRVMGKEIKFLLHFVKESKQDESGMPNNRFLAERTGGTYSTLKVQPAELEDSGVYFCASSPSNADQPQHFGDGTRLSIL.

The J gene is TRBJ1-2, the V gene TRBV11-2, with unresolved D. Deletions cut 2 bases from V and 2 bases from J, with 12 bases between. There are 15 residues in the CDR3. Germline V CDR1 and CDR2: SGHAT, FQNNGV. In DNA, the CDR3 is TGTGCCAGCAGCTTAATGACGGGAGACAACTATGGCTACACCTTC. Translated, it gives CASSLMTGDNYGYTF.

The chain links TRBV20-1 to TRBJ2-5; D assignment may be TRBD1 or TRBD2 (7 bases each). Deletions cut 6 bases from V and 5 bases from J, with 19 bases between. The V gene's germline CDR1 is DFQATT and CDR2 SNEGSKA (reference sequence). This CDR3 is 14 amino acids long. The DNA for the CDR3 is TGCAGTGCGAGCGACAGGGAGGGCATCGAGACCCAGTACTTC. This sequence encodes CSASDREGIETQYF.

This chain uses TRBV7-3 with TRBJ2-3; TRBD2 matches at 12 bases. Unmatched junction bases numbered 8, after V lost 5 bases and J lost 2 bases. CDR1 and CDR2 from the germline V gene are SGHTA and FQGTGA. This CDR3 has 17 residues. The CDR3 loop reads CASSTGLAGWDTDTQYF. The DNA for the CDR3 is TGTGCCAGCAGCACCGGACTAGCGGGGTGGGACACAGATACGCAGTATTTT.

CDR3 nucleotides: TGTGCCAGCAGTGCGACAGGTTTTGAAGCTTTCTTT. It is translated as CASSATGFEAFF. The chain uses TRBV6-1 and TRBJ1-1, with TRBD1 as a possible D gene (6 bases). The V gene lost 4 bases and the J gene lost 7 bases, with 10 bases spanning the gap. CDR3 size: 12 residues. CDR1 MNHNS and CDR2 SASEGT come from the germline V gene.

The chain has TRBV20-1 and TRBJ1-2; D gene unclear. This CDR3 contains 13 residues. Looked up from germline, CDR1 is DFQATT and CDR2 is SNEGSKA (reference sequence). Deletions cut 2 bases from V and 4 bases from J, with 11 bases between. The DNA of the CDR3 is TGCAGTGCTAGATCGGAGGGCCTCTATGGCTACACCTTC. Protein product: CSARSEGLYGYTF.

CDR3 loop: CASKGTSLNTEAFF. For the CDR3, the DNA is TGTGCCAGTAAGGGGACTAGTTTGAACACTGAAGCTTTCTTT. The V gene is TRBV19, the J gene TRBJ1-1; TRBD1 might be the D (5 bases). Germline CDR1 reads LNHDA; CDR2 reads SQIVND (reference sequence). V lost 7 bases and J 0 bases, leaving 12 bases between the germline ends. CDR3 length: 14 residues. The complete variable domain, with remaining parts taken from reference TRBV19 and TRBJ1-1, reads DGGITQSPKYLFRKEGQNVTLSCEQNLNHDAMYWYRQDPGQGLRLIYYSQIVNDFQKGDIAEGYSVSREKKESFPLTVTSAQKNPTAFYLCASKGTSLNTEAFFGQGTRLTVV.

This chain's CDR3 is CASSSPGRRTYEQYF. The CDR3 nucleotides are TGTGCCAGCAGCTCACCGGGACGGCGGACCTACGAGCAGTACTTC. V gene TRBV7-8 combines with J gene TRBJ2-7; possibly TRBD1 or TRBD2 for D (5 bases each). Germline-derived CDR1 and CDR2 are SGHVS and FQNEAQ. V lost 4 bases and J lost 2, with 15 bases in between. The CDR3 runs 15 residues.